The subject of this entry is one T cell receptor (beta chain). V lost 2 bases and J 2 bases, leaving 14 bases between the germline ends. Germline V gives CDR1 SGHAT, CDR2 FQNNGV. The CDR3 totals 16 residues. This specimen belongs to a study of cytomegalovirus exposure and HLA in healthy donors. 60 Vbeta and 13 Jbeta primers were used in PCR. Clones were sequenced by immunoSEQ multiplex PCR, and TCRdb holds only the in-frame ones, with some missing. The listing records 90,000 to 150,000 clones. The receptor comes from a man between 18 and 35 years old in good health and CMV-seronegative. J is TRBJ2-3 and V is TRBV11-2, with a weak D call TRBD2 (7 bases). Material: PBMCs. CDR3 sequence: CASSLNGGQVTDTQYF. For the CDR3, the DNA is TGTGCCAGCAGCTTAAACGGGGGGCAGGTCACAGATACGCAGTATTTT.